These 27 T cell receptor beta chains were all obtained from the same sample, sequenced in a study of blood T cell repertoires in COVID-19. Sequencing used immunoSEQ multiplex PCR; TCRdb keeps in-frame clones, though not all of them. The table lists around 120,000 clones, 90% of them singletons. Sequenced: peripheral blood. The origin of the receptors is a human donor with active COVID-19. The donor label of this sample is uncertain.

V usage is TRBV7-8 and J usage is TRBJ1-1; 7 bases are shared with TRBD1. This CDR3 has 14 residues. The V gene's germline CDR1 is SGHVS and CDR2 FQNEAQ. The V segment lost 5 bases and the J segment 1 base; nucleotides outside the gene matches: 4. DNA for the CDR3: TGTGCCAGCAGCCAACGACAGGGGAACACTGAAGCTTTCTTT. Translation gives CASSQRQGNTEAFF.

The chain recombines TRBV6-2 or TRBV6-3 with TRBJ2-6; TRBD1 matches at 8 bases. The CDR3 contains 17 residues. V dropped 4 bases and J dropped 0; count of bases not matched to a gene: 5. Germline V gene data show CDR1 as MNHEY and CDR2 as SVGEGT. The CDR3 bases are TGTGCCAGCAGTTGGCTACAGGGGGTCTCTGGGGCCAACGTCCTGACTTTC. It encodes CASSWLQGVSGANVLTF.

The gene calls are TRBV9 and TRBJ2-3; D is uncertain. There are 16 residues in the CDR3. V was clipped by 3 bases and J by 3 bases, with 17 bases between them. In germline, CDR1 is SGDLS, CDR2 YYNGEE. CDR3 DNA sequence: TGTGCCAGCAGCGCCGCCAGTGGGTCGAGGACAGATACGCAGTATTTT. Amino acid sequence: CASSAASGSRTDTQYF.

This chain uses TRBV5-1 with TRBJ2-6, with 9 bases fitting TRBD1. The CDR3 is 15 amino acids. After removal of 4 bases from V and 3 bases from J, the junction contained 2 bases not matched to a gene. Germline values: CDR1 SGHRS, CDR2 YFSETQ. The CDR3 reads CASSRTGDGANVLTF. CDR3 in DNA: TGCGCCAGCAGCCGGACAGGGGATGGGGCCAACGTCCTGACTTTC.

This chain uses TRBV19 with TRBJ1-1, with D possibly TRBD1 on 5 matching bases. The V end was cut by 3 bases, the J end by 2 bases, with 10 bases between. In germline, CDR1 is LNHDA, CDR2 SQIVND (reference sequence). The CDR3 sequence is 14 residues long. The CDR3 DNA sequence: TGTGCCAGTAGTATGGACACCTTTAACACTGAAGCTTTCTTT. Protein: CASSMDTFNTEAFF.

This clone has just one count. The chain has TRBV5-1 and TRBJ1-1; 8 bases agree with TRBD1. This CDR3 comprises 15 residues. The V gene end was trimmed by 4 bases and the J gene end by 5 bases; junction bases not matched to a gene: 10. CDR1 and CDR2 (germline): SGHRS, YFSETQ. CDR3 in amino acids: CASSPRTGITTEAFF. In nucleotides, the CDR3 is TGCGCCAGCAGCCCGAGGACAGGGATTACGACTGAAGCTTTCTTT.

The rearrangement links TRBV29-1 to TRBJ2-1; TRBD1 aligns across 10 bases. CDR1 SQVTM and CDR2 ANQGSEA come from the germline V gene. V trimming: 2 bases; J trimming: 12 bases; junction bases outside the gene matches: 10. There are 14 residues in the CDR3. The DNA for the CDR3 is TGCAGCGTTGAAACGGGACAGGGGAAGGTTGGGCAGTTCTTC. This encodes CSVETGQGKVGQFF.

The chain couples TRBV5-1 to TRBJ1-1, with 11 bases fitting TRBD1. V was clipped by 4 bases and J by 1 base; unmatched bases: 6. Germline V lookup: CDR1 SGHRS, CDR2 YFSETQ. The CDR3 extends over 16 amino acids. This chain's CDR3 is CASSLTGTGGNTEAFF. The CDR3, as DNA: TGCGCCAGCAGCCTAACCGGGACAGGGGGGAACACTGAAGCTTTCTTT.

This chain joins TRBV20-1 and TRBJ1-5; tentatively, D is TRBD1 (5 bases). CDR3 length: 15 residues. V dropped 3 bases and J dropped 0 bases, with 12 bases sitting between them. Germline CDR1 and CDR2: DFQATT and SNEGSKA (reference sequence). The CDR3 sequence is CSASWGLYSNQPQHF. The CDR3 nucleotides are TGCAGTGCTAGTTGGGGCCTATATAGCAATCAGCCCCAGCATTTT.

V usage is TRBV19 and J usage is TRBJ2-1; weak D call: TRBD2 (5 bases). This CDR3 comprises 12 residues. Germline CDR1 is LNHDA and CDR2 is SQIVND (reference sequence). Trimming removed 5 bases from V and 9 bases from J, with 11 bases in between. For the CDR3, the DNA is TGTGCCAGTAGTGACTACCGGAGTGAGCAGTTCTTC. Its translation: CASSDYRSEQFF.

The chain joins TRBV2 to TRBJ2-4; D is unresolved. V lost 6 bases, J lost 0 bases, and 12 bases lay in between. The CDR3 contains 15 residues. Looked up from germline, CDR1 is SNHLY and CDR2 is FYNNEI. Here the CDR3 DNA reads TGTGCCAGCAGGAGAGGCAGTTTAGCCAAAAACATTCAGTACTTC. It yields the protein CASRRGSLAKNIQYF.

The chain carries TRBV4-1 and TRBJ1-5; 9 nucleotides line up with TRBD1. Trimming removed 3 bases from V and 3 bases from J; junction bases left unmatched: 6. The CDR3 runs to 16 residues. CDR1 is MGHRA, CDR2 YSYEKL, per germline. The CDR3 bases are TGCGCCAGCAGCCAGATATGGACAGGGGACAATCAGCCCCAGCATTTT. Protein product: CASSQIWTGDNQPQHF.

The gene calls are TRBV6-6 and TRBJ1-1; D ambiguous. Trimming took off 0 bases at V and 3 bases at J, with 11 bases between the two ends. There are 15 residues in the CDR3. Germline V lookup: CDR1 MNHNY, CDR2 SVGAGI (reference sequence). CDR3 amino acids: CASSYSGRRDTEAFF. The CDR3 bases are TGTGCCAGCAGTTACTCGGGCCGGAGGGACACTGAAGCTTTCTTT.

V usage is TRBV6-5 and J usage is TRBJ2-2; D possibly corresponds to TRBD1 (6 bases). The germline V and J ends were trimmed by 10 bases and 4 bases, with 7 bases remaining between them. Germline CDR1 and CDR2: MNHEY and SVGAGI. The CDR3 totals 11 residues. CDR3 DNA: TGTGCCACAGGGGCCACCGGGGAGCTGTTTTTT. Its protein product is CATGATGELFF.

The chain has TRBV5-1 and TRBJ2-1; 10 bases are a match to TRBD2. V lost 3 bases to trimming and J lost 5 bases; unmatched junction nucleotides: 8. Germline CDR1 reads SGHRS; CDR2 reads YFSETQ. CDR3 length equals 16 residues. The CDR3 region is CASSSTSGATNNEQFF. In DNA, the CDR3 is TGCGCCAGCAGCTCCACTAGCGGGGCAACTAACAATGAGCAGTTCTTC.

The chain joins TRBV7-2 to TRBJ1-1; TRBD1 might be the D (6 bases). Germline V gene data show CDR1 as SGHTA and CDR2 as FQGNSA. CDR3 length: 13 amino acids. V was clipped by 10 bases and J by 4 bases, with 16 bases between them. This CDR3 is CATRVRGSTEAFF. Written as DNA, the CDR3 is TGTGCCACGAGGGTGAGGGGGAGCACTGAAGCTTTCTTT.

CDR3 loop: CASSQAQGARGNYGYTF. CDR3 sequence (DNA): TGCGCCAGCAGCCAAGCGCAGGGGGCGCGGGGAAACTATGGCTACACCTTC. V usage is TRBV4-3 and J usage is TRBJ1-2, with 8 bases identical to TRBD1. J gave up 2 bases and V 1 base, and 9 bases lay outside the gene matches. This CDR3 contains 17 residues. CDR1 is LGHNA and CDR2 is YSLEER in the germline V gene.

This chain uses TRBV7-2 with TRBJ1-1; 10 nucleotides line up with TRBD1. The CDR3 extends over 17 amino acids. Germline V gene lookup returns CDR1 SGHTA and CDR2 FQGNSA. V was clipped by 8 bases and J by 4 bases; unmatched bases: 16. This chain's CDR3 is CASGKFGTGVFGTEAFF. The CDR3 DNA sequence: TGTGCCAGCGGGAAGTTTGGGACAGGGGTTTTTGGCACTGAAGCTTTCTTT.

V usage is TRBV2 and J usage is TRBJ1-1, with D hard to call. This CDR3 region has 12 residues. CDR1 is SNHLY, CDR2 FYNNEI, per germline. V lost 7 bases and J 5 bases, leaving 11 bases between the germline ends. Written as DNA, the CDR3 is TGTGCCAGCATGTCCCGGTGGACTGAAGCTTTCTTT. Protein: CASMSRWTEAFF.

This chain joins TRBV5-1 and TRBJ2-7; 10 positions agree with TRBD1. V trimming: 5 bases; J trimming: 5 bases; junction bases outside the gene matches: 7. The germline V gene has CDR1 SGHRS and CDR2 YFSETQ. The CDR3 contains 14 residues. The DNA of the CDR3 is TGCGCCAGCAGGGTTTGGACAGGGGGGAACGAGCAGTACTTC. Its protein product is CASRVWTGGNEQYF.

The chain combines TRBV5-8 with TRBJ1-4; TRBD1 matches at 8 bases. V lost 5 bases and J lost 2; bases outside the gene matches: 20. CDR1 SGHTS and CDR2 YDEGEE come from the germline V gene. The CDR3 covers 20 residues. Written as DNA, the CDR3 is TGTGCCAGCAGTTTAAACACCGGGACAGGTCTCTCCTCTACTAATGAAAAACTGTTTTTT. It specifies CASSLNTGTGLSSTNEKLFF.

The sample holds one count of this clone. The same CDR3 arises from other DNA sequences in this sample as well. The rearrangement uses TRBV19 and TRBJ2-3; D is perhaps TRBD2 (6 bases). Germline CDR1 and CDR2: LNHDA and SQIVND (reference sequence). There are 14 residues in the CDR3. The ends were cut back, 3 bases at V and 2 bases at J, with 9 bases in the middle. This CDR3 is CASSISGHTDTQYF. The CDR3 DNA follows: TGTGCCAGTAGTATTAGCGGACACACAGATACGCAGTATTTT.

The chain is built from TRBV6-2 or TRBV6-3 and TRBJ2-2; D not resolved. The CDR3 spans 14 residues. Germline CDR1 is MNHEY and CDR2 is SVGEGT. Trimming shortened V by 4 bases and J by 7 bases, and 13 bases separated the two germline ends. In DNA, the CDR3 is TGTGCCAGCAGTTTCCGGGTTTCCAGCGGGGAGCTGTTTTTT. The encoded protein is CASSFRVSSGELFF.

The chain is built from TRBV7-3 and TRBJ2-1; 11 bases align to TRBD1. V lost 4 bases to trimming and J lost 7 bases; unmatched junction nucleotides: 6. The CDR3 extends over 15 amino acids. The germline CDR1 and CDR2 sequences are SGHTA and FQGTGA. CDR3 nucleotide sequence: TGTGCCAGCAGCTGGGGACAGGGGGATGAGAATGAGCAGTTCTTC. Protein sequence: CASSWGQGDENEQFF.

The chain uses TRBV7-2 and TRBJ1-1; D is possibly TRBD1 (6 bases). CDR3 size: 14 residues. Germline CDR1 is SGHTA and CDR2 is FQGNSA. The V end lost 5 bases, the J end lost 8 bases, and 18 bases lay between the germline ends. The CDR3 region has the DNA TGTGCCAGCAGCCCCCGCGGGGGGGCGGAGGAAGCTTTCTTT. Translation: CASSPRGGAEEAFF.

V usage is TRBV7-2 and J usage is TRBJ1-2; weak D call: TRBD1 (6 bases). Trimming removed 4 bases at V and 4 bases at J, with 10 bases between. Germline values: CDR1 SGHTA, CDR2 FQGNSA. The CDR3 contains 13 residues. The CDR3 nucleotides read TGTGCCAGCAGCTCAGGGGCGGCCTATGGCTACACCTTC. This sequence encodes CASSSGAAYGYTF. The whole variable domain, filled in from reference TRBV7-2 and TRBJ1-2, reads GAGVSQSPSNKVTEKGKDVELRCDPISGHTALYWYRQSLGQGLEFLIYFQGNSAPDKSGLPSDRFSAERTGGSVSTLTIQRTQQEDSAVYLCASSSGAAYGYTFGSGTRLTVV.

This sequence joins TRBV11-2 and TRBJ2-1; a possible D gene is TRBD2 (6 bases). Looked up from germline, CDR1 is SGHAT and CDR2 is FQNNGV. The CDR3 consists of 14 residues. Trimming pared 1 base from V and 6 bases from J, leaving 10 bases between. The CDR3 nucleotides are TGTGCCAGCAGCTTAGTTGGGGGGATCAATGAGCAGTTCTTC. It is translated as CASSLVGGINEQFF.